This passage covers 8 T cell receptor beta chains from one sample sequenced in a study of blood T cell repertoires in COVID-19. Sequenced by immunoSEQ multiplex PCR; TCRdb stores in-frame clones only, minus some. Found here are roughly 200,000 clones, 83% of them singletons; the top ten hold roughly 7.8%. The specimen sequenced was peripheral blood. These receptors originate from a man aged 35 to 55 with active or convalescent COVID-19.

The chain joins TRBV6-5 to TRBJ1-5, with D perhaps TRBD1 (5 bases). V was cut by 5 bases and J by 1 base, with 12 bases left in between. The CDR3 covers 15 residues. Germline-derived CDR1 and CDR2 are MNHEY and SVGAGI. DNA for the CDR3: TGTGCCAGCAGTACGGACATCTCCAGCAATCAGCCCCAGCATTTT. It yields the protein CASSTDISSNQPQHF.

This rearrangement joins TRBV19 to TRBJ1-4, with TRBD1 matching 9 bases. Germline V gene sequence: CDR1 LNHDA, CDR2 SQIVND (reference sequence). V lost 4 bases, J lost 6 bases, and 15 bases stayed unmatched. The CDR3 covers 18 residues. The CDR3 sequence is CASSRRGTGQIWDEKLFF. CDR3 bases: TGTGCCAGTAGTAGGAGGGGGACAGGGCAAATTTGGGATGAAAAACTGTTTTTT.

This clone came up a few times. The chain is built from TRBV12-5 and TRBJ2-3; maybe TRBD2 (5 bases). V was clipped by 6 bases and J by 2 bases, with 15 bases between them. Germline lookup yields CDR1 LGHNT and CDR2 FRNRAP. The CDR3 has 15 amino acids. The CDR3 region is CASGPGRAVTDTQYF. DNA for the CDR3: TGTGCTAGTGGCCCCGGACGAGCGGTCACAGATACGCAGTATTTT.

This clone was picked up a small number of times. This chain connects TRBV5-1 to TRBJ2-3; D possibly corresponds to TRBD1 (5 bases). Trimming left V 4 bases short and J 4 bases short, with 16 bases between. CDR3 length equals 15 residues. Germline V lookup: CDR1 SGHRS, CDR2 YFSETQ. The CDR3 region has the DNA TGCGCCAGCAGCGTCAGGCAGGGAATGGCAGATACGCAGTATTTT. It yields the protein CASSVRQGMADTQYF.

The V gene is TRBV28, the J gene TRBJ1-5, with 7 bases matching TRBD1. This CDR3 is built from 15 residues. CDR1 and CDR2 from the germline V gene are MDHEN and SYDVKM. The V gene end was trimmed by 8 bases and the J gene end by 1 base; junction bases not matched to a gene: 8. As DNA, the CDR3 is TGTGCCAGCCTCACACCGGGACAGAGCAATCAGCCCCAGCATTTT. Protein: CASLTPGQSNQPQHF.

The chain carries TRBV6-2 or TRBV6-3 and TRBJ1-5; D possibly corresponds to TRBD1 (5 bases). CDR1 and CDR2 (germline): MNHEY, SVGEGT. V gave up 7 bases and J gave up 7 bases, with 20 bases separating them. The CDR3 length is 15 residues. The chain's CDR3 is CASTPMGGGWQPQHF. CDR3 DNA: TGTGCCAGCACCCCAATGGGGGGTGGTTGGCAGCCCCAGCATTTT.

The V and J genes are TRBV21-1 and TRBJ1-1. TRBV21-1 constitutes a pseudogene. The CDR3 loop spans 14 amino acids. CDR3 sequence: CASSKKVSGTEAFF. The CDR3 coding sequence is TGTGCCAGCAGCAAGAAGGTTTCGGGCACTGAAGCTTTCTTT.

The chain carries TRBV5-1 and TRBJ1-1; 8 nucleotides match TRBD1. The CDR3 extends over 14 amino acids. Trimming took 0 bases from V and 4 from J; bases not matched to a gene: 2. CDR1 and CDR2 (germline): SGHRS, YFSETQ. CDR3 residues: CASSLGQGTTEAFF. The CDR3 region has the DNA TGCGCCAGCAGCTTGGGACAGGGGACCACTGAAGCTTTCTTT.